These T cell receptor beta chains were read from a single sample in a study of metastatic and nonmetastatic thyroid tumors. TCRdb re-analyzed the PCR reads using MiXCR. The repertoire consists of tens of thousands of clones, with roughly 17% occurring once and the leading ten covering 3.4%. Sequenced input: blood. Receptors were obtained from a female donor with papillary thyroid cancer or a benign thyroid nodule (not recorded which). Some clones in this sample may be carry-over from other donors' samples. Both conserved end residues are part of each CDR3. The order of the fields is J gene, clone size, D gene, V gene, CDR3 DNA, CDR3 protein. A D gene is named only where the DNA matches it firmly. Clone size is given for some rows only: seen once, a few or many times, or a class if the clone is expanded.

TRBJ2-2,many,NA,TRBV15,TGTGCCACCAGCAGAGATCTGGGACGGGAGCTGTTTTTT,CATSRDLGRELFF
TRBJ2-3,many,NA,TRBV6-4,TGTGCCAGCAGTGACGGGGAAGGCACAGATACGCAGTATTTT,CASSDGEGTDTQYF
TRBJ1-2,many,NA,TRBV5-6,TGTGCCAGCAGTCCTTGGGAGACAGTTAACTATGGCTACACCTTC,CASSPWETVNYGYTF
TRBJ2-1,NA,NA,TRBV28,TGTGCCAGCAGTTTGGAGGCCCTCAGCTCCTACAATGAGCAGTTCTTC,CASSLEALSSYNEQFF
TRBJ2-5,medium-sized,NA,TRBV5-1,TGCGCCAGCAGGACCACAGGGAGTTGGGAGACCCAGTACTTC,CASRTTGSWETQYF
TRBJ2-1,NA,TRBD2,TRBV20-1,TGCAGTGCTCCGGGACTAGCGGCCAATGAGCAGTTCTTC,CSAPGLAANEQFF
TRBJ2-1,many,NA,TRBV10-1,TGCGCCAGCAGTGAGGACGCACACTTGGATGAGCAGTTCTTC,CASSEDAHLDEQFF
TRBJ2-1,many,NA,TRBV5-4,TGTGCCAGCAGCTGGGGTGGGACTTACAATGAGCAGTTCTTC,CASSWGGTYNEQFF
TRBJ2-1,many,NA,TRBV7-3,TGTGCCAGCAGCTCCGGGGCGTACAATGAGCAGTTCTTC,CASSSGAYNEQFF
TRBJ1-4,many,NA,TRBV20-1,TGCAGTGCTATCTGGGACCCCGAAAAACTGTTTTTT,CSAIWDPEKLFF
TRBJ2-7,many,TRBD2,TRBV20-1,TGCAGTGCACCGGGACTAGCGGCGTACGAGCAGTACTTC,CSAPGLAAYEQYF
TRBJ1-4,medium-sized,NA,TRBV2,TGTGCCAGCAGTGGGGGGTCCTTT,CASSGGSF
TRBJ1-1,many,NA,TRBV28,TGTGCCAGCAGGCCGGGACATTACACTGAAGCTTTCTTT,CASRPGHYTEAFF
TRBJ1-2,many,NA,TRBV6-1,TGTGCCAGCAGTGAAGGTATTGGGGTAGGGTATGGCTACACCTTC,CASSEGIGVGYGYTF
TRBJ1-4,NA,NA,TRBV5-1,TGCGCCAGCAAACAACAGCCAACTAATGAAAAACTGTTTTTT,CASKQQPTNEKLFF
TRBJ2-7,many,NA,TRBV6-1,TGTGCCAGCAGGAACCGGGACGGAGCGACCCACGAGCAGTACTTC,CASRNRDGATHEQYF
TRBJ2-5,many,NA,TRBV7-8,TGTGCCAGCAGTTTTGCGGGATGGAGACAAGAGACCCAGTACTTC,CASSFAGWRQETQYF
TRBJ1-2,NA,TRBD1,TRBV19,TGTGCCAGTAGTATATACCAGGGGGCTTTTGATGGCTACACCTTC,CASSIYQGAFDGYTF
TRBJ2-7,once,NA,TRBV30,TGTGCCTGGAGGAGGGGGGGCGAGCAGTACTTC,CAWRRGGEQYF
TRBJ1-2,NA,NA,TRBV24-1,TGTGCCACCAGCCAAGGGAAGAAAGGCTACACCTTC,CATSQGKKGYTF
TRBJ1-5,NA,NA,TRBV28,TGTGCCAGCAGTTCCCTGGCTGGCTCTTTTAATCAGCCCCAGCATTTT,CASSSLAGSFNQPQHF
TRBJ2-7,few,TRBD1,TRBV12-3/TRBV12-4,TGTGCCAGCATTTTAGCGCTAGGGGGCGATCAGTACTTC,CASILALGGDQYF
TRBJ2-1,many,TRBD2,TRBV18,TGTGCCAGCTCTCTGAGCGGGGGTTTCTGGAATGAGCAGTTCTTC,CASSLSGGFWNEQFF
TRBJ2-3,NA,TRBD2,TRBV10-2,TGCGCCAGCATTGACCTGACTAGCGGGGGTGATACGCAGTATTTT,CASIDLTSGGDTQYF
TRBJ2-7,many,NA,TRBV3-1,TGTGCCAGCAGCCAAGTGGCGGGGTCAAAGTACGAGCAGTACTTC,CASSQVAGSKYEQYF
TRBJ2-3,many,TRBD2,TRBV20-1,TGCAGTGCTAGGGTAGCGGGAGTGGGCACAGATACGCAGTATTTT,CSARVAGVGTDTQYF
TRBJ2-2,many,NA,TRBV5-5,TGTGCCAGCAGCTTAGAAGGACACAACACCGGGGAGCTGTTTTTT,CASSLEGHNTGELFF
TRBJ1-3,many,NA,TRBV30,TGTGCCTGTGGTAGCTCTGGAAACACCATATATTTT,CACGSSGNTIYF
TRBJ2-7,many,NA,TRBV28,TGTGCCAGCAGTCTCCCCACGACAGCATCCTACGAGCAGTACTTC,CASSLPTTASYEQYF
TRBJ1-5,NA,NA,TRBV6-1,TGTGCCAGCTCTGAGGGGCGGGGGCCCCAGCATTTT,CASSEGRGPQHF